This TCR beta chain is drawn from a study of response to subunit inactivated influenza vaccine. TCRdb reprocessed the RT-PCR reads via MiXCR and lists one record per CDR3 protein. The data hold almost 250,000 distinct CDR3 sequences, with 10% to 15% observed a single time. This CDR3 spans 17 amino acids. V gave up 6 bases and J gave up 1 base; unmatched junction bases: 11. Germline V gene data show CDR1 as SNHLY and CDR2 as FYNNEI. The sequence was obtained from a man aged 45-65 years who received an inactivated influenza vaccine. V and J are TRBV2 and TRBJ2-2; 7 bases are shared with TRBD1. Material: non-naive T cells sorted from PBMCs, obtained about 14 days before vaccination. The CDR3 DNA reads as TGTGCCAGCAGCAAGGAGAGGGGGCTGCGGAACACCGGGGAGCTGTTTTTT. This gives the protein CASSKERGLRNTGELFF.